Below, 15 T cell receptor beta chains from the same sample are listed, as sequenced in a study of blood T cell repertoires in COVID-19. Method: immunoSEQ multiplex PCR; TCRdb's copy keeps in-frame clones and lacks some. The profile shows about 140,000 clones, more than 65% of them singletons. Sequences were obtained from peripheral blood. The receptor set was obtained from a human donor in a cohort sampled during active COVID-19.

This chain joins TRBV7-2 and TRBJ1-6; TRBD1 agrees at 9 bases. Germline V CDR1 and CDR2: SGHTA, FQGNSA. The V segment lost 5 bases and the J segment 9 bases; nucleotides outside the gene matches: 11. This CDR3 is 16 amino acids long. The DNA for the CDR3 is TGTGCCAGCAGCGCGGTGGGACAGGGAGGAACTTCACCCCTCCACTTT. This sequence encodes CASSAVGQGGTSPLHF.

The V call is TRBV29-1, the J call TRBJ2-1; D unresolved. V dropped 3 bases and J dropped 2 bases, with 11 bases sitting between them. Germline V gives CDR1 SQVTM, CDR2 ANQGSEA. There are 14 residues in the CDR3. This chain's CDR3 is CSVDPGRTYNEQFF. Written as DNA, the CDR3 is TGCAGCGTTGATCCTGGCCGTACCTACAATGAGCAGTTCTTC.

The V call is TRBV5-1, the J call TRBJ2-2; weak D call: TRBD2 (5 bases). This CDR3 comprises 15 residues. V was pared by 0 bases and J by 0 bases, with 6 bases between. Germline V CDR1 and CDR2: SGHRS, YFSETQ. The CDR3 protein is CASSLERANTGELFF. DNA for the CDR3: TGCGCCAGCAGCTTGGAGAGGGCGAACACCGGGGAGCTGTTTTTT.

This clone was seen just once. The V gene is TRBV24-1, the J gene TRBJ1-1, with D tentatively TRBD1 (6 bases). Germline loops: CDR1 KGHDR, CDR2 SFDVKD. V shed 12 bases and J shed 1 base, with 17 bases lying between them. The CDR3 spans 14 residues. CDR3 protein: CAPIGGAKNTEAFF. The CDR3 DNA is TGTGCCCCCATAGGGGGGGCGAAGAACACTGAAGCTTTCTTT.

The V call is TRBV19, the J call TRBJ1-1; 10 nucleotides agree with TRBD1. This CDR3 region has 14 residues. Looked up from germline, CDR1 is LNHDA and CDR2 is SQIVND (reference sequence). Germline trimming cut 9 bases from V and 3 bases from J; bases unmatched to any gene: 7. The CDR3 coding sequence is TGTGCCAGCCAGACAGGGGGCGGCGACACTGAAGCTTTCTTT. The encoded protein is CASQTGGGDTEAFF.

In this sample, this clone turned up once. CDR3 DNA: TGCAGCGTTGAAAGAGCGAGCGCCACAGGGTCCTACGAGCAGTACTTC. The encoded protein is CSVERASATGSYEQYF. This rearrangement joins TRBV29-1 to TRBJ2-7, with D possibly TRBD1 on 6 matching bases. In germline, CDR1 is SQVTM, CDR2 ANQGSEA. The V end lost 2 bases, the J end lost 1 base, and 18 bases lay between the germline ends. This CDR3 has 16 amino acids.

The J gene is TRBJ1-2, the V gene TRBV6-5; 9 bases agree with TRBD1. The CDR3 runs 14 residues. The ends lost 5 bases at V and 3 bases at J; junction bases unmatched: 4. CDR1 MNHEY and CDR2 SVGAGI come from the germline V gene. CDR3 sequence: CASSNRDRDYGYTF. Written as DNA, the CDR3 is TGTGCCAGCAGTAACCGGGACAGGGACTATGGCTACACCTTC.

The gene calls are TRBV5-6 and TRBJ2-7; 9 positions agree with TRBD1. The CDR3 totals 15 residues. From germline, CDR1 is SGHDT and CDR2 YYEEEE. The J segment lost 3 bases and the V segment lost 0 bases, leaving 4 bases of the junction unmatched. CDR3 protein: CASSLVGQGFYEQYF. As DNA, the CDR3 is TGTGCCAGCAGCTTGGTGGGACAGGGATTCTACGAGCAGTACTTC.

DNA of the CDR3: TGTGCCAGCTCACAGGGCTATGGGGACAGGCCCTATGGCTACACCTTC. This sequence encodes CASSQGYGDRPYGYTF. The genes are TRBV18 and TRBJ1-2; 8 bases fit TRBD1. The V and J ends lost 4 bases and 4 bases, in that order; junction bases with no gene match: 11. CDR3 length: 16 amino acids. Germline V gene lookup returns CDR1 KGHSH and CDR2 LQKENI.

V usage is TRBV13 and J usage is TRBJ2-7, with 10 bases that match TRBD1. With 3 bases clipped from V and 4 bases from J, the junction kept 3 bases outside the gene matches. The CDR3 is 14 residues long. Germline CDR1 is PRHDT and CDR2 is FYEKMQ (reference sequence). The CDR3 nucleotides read TGTGCCAGCAGCTTCGGACAGGGGGTTTACGAGCAGTACTTC. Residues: CASSFGQGVYEQYF.

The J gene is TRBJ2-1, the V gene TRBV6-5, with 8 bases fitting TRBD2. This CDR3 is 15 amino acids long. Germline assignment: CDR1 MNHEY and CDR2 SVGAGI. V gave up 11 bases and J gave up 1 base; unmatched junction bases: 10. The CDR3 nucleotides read TGTGCCGGGGGACTAGTCGGCAGTTCCTACAATGAGCAGTTCTTC. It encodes CAGGLVGSSYNEQFF.

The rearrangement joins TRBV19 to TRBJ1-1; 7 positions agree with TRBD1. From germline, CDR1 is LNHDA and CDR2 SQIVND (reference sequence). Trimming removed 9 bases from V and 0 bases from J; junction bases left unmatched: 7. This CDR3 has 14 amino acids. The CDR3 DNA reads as TGTGCCAGCCTAGGCGGGACAGTGAACACTGAAGCTTTCTTT. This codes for CASLGGTVNTEAFF.

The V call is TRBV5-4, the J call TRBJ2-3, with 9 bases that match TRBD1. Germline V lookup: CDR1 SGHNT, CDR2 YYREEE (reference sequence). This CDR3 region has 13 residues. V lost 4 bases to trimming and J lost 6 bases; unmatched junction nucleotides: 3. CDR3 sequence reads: CASSRQGGDTQYF. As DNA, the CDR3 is TGTGCCAGCAGCCGACAGGGGGGGGATACGCAGTATTTT. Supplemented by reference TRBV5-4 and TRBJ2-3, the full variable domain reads ETGVTQSPTHLIKTRGQQVTLRCSSQSGHNTVSWYQQALGQGPQFIFQYYREEENGRGNFPPRFSGLQFPNYSSELNVNALELDDSALYLCASSRQGGDTQYFGPGTRLTVL.

CDR3 amino acids: CASSPRQGSNEKLFF. The CDR3 DNA follows: TGTGCCAGCAGCCCCCGACAGGGCTCTAATGAAAAACTGTTTTTT. This sequence joins TRBV7-9 and TRBJ1-4; 7 bases are a match to TRBD1. CDR1 is SEHNR, CDR2 FQNEAQ, per germline (reference sequence). The V and J ends lost 5 bases and 3 bases, in that order; junction bases with no gene match: 6. The CDR3 runs 15 residues.

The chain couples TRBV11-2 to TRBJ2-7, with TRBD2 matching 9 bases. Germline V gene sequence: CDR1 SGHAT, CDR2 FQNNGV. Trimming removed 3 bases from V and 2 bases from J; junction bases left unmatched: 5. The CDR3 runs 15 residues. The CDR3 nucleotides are TGTGCCAGCAGCTTCAAGACTAGCGGTACCTACGAGCAGTACTTC. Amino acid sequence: CASSFKTSGTYEQYF.